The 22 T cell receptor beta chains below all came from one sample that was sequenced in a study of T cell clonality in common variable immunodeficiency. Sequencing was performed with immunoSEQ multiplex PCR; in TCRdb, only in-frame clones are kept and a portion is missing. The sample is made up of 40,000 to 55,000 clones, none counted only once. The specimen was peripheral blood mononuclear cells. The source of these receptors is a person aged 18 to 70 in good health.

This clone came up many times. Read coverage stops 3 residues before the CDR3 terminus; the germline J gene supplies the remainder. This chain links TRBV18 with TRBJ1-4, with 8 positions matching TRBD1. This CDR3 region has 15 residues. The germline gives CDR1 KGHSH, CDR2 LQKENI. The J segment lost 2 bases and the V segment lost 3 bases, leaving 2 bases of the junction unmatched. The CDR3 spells CASSPRQGTNEKLFF. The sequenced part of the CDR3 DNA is TGTGCCAGCTCACCCCGACAGGGGACTAATGAAAAA. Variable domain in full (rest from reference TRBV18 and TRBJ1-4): NAGVMQNPRHLVRRRGQEARLRCSPMKGHSHVYWYRQLPEEGLKFMVYLQKENIIDESGMPKERFSAEFPKEGPSILRIQQVVRGDSAAYFCASSPRQGTNEKLFFGSGTQLSVL.

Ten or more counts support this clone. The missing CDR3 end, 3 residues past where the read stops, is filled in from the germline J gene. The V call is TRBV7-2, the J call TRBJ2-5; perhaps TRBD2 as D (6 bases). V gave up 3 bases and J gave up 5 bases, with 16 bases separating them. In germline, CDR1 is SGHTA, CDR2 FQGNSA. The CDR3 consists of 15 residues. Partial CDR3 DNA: TGTGCCAGCAGCTTCTCTCCGGGGGTGGGGGAGACC. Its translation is CASSFSPGVGET. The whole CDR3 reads CASSFSPGVGETQYF.

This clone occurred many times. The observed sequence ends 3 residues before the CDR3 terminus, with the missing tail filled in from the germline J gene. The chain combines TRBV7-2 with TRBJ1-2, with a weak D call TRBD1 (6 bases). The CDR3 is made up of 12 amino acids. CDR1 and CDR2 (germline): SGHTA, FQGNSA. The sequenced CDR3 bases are TGTGCCAGCAGTTTTGACAGGAGGGGC. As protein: CASSFDRRG. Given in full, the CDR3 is CASSFDRRGYTF.

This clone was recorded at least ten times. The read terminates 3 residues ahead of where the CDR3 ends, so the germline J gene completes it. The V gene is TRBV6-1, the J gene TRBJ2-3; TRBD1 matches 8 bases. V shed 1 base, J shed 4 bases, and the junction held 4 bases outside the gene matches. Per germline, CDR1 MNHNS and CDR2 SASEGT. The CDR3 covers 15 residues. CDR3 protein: CASSEGTGSADTQYF. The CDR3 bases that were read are TGTGCCAGCAGTGAAGGGACAGGGTCGGCAGATACG.

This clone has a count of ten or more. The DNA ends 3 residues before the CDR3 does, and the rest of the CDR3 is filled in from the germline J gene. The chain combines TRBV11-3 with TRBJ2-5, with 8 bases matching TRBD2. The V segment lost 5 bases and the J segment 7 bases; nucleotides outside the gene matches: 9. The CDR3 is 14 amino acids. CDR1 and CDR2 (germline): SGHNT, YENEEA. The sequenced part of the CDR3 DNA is TGTGCCAGCAGCCTCACTAGCGGCCCTGCGACC. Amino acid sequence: CASSLTSGPAT. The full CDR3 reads CASSLTSGPATQYF. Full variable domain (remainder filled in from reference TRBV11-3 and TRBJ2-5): EAGVVQSPRYKIIEKKQPVAFWCNPISGHNTLYWYLQNLGQGPELLIRYENEEAVDDSQLPKDRFSAERLKGVDSTLKIQPAELGDSAVYLCASSLTSGPATQYFGPGTRLLVL.

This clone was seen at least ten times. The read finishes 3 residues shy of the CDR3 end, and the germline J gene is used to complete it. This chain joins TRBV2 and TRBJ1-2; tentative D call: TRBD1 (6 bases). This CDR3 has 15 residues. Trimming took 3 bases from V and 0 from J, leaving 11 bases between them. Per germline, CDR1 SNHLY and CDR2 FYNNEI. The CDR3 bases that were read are TGTGCCAGCAGTGAGGGACACTCTGCTAACTATGGC. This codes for CASSEGHSANYG. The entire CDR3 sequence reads CASSEGHSANYGYTF.

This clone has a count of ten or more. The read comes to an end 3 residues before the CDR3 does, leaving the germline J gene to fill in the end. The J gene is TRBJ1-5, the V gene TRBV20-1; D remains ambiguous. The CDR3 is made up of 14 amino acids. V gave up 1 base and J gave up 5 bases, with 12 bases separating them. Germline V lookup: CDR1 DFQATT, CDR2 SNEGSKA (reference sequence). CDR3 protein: CSARVPKGDQPQHF. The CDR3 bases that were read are TGCAGTGCTAGAGTTCCGAAGGGTGATCAGCCC.

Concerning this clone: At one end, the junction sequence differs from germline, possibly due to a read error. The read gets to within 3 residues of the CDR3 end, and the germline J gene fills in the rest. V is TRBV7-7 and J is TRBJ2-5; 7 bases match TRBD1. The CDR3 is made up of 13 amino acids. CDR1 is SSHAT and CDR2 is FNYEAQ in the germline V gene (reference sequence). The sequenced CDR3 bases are TGTGCCGGCAGCCTCGACAGGGAACAGACC. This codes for CAGSLDREQT. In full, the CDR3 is CAGSLDREQTQYF.

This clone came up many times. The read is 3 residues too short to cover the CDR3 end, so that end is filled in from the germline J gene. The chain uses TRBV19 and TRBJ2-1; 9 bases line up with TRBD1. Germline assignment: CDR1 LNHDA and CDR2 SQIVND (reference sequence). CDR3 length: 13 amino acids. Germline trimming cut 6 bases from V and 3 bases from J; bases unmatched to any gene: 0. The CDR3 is CASRDRGYNEQFF. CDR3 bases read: TGTGCCAGTAGGGACAGGGGCTACAATGAG.

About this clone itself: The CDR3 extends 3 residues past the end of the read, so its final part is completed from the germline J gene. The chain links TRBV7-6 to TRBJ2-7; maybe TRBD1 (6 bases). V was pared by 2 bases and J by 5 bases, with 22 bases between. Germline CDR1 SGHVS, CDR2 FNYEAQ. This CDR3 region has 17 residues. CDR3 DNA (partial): TGTGCCAGCAGCTTACGTCGGGGCCCAGGGGCGGTGGACGAG. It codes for CASSLRRGPGAVDE. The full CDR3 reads CASSLRRGPGAVDEQYF.

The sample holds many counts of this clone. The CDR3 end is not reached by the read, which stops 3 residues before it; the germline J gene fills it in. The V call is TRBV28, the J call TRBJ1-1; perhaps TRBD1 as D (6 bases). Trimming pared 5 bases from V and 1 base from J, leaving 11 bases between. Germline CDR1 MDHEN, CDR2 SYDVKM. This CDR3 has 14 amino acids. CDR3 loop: CASSPHRENTEAFF. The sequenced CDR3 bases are TGTGCCAGCAGTCCGCACAGGGAGAACACTGAA.

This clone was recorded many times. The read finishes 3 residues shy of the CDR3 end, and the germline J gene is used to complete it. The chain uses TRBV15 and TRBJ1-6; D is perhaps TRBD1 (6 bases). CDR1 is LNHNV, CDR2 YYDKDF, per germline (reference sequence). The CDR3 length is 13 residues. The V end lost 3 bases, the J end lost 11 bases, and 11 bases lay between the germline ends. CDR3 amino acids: CATSSDRSAPLHF. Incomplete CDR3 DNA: TGTGCCACCAGCAGTGACAGGTCGGCACCC.

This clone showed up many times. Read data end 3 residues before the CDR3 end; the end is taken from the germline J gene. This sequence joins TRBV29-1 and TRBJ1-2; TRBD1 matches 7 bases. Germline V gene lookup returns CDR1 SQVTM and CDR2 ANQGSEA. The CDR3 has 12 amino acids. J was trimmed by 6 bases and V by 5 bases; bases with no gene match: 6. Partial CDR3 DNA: TGCAGCGTTCGAGACAGGGCGGATGGC. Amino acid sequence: CSVRDRADG. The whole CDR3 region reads CSVRDRADGYTF.

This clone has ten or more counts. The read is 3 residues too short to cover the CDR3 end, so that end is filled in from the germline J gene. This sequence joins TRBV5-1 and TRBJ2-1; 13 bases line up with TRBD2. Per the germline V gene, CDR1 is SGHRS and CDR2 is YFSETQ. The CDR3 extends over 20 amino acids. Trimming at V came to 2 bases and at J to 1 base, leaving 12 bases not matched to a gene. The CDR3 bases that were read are TGCGCCAGCAGCTTAACCCAGGGGGGACTAGCGGGATTTTCCTACAATGAG. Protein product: CASSLTQGGLAGFSYNE. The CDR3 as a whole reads CASSLTQGGLAGFSYNEQFF.

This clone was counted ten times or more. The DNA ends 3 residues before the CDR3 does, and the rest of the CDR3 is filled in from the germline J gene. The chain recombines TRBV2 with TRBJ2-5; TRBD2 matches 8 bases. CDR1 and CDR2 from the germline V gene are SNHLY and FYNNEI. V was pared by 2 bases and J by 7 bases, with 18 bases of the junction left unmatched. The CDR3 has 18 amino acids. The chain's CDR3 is CASSESRQRGLLKGTQYF. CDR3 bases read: TGTGCCAGCAGTGAATCCCGGCAGCGGGGGCTCCTAAAAGGGACC.

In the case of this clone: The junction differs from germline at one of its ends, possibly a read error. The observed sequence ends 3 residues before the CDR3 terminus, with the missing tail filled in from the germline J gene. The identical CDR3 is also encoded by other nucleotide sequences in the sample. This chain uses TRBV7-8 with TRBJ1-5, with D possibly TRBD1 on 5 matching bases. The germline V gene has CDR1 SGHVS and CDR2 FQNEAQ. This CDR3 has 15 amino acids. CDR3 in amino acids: CASSLAGGSNQPQHF. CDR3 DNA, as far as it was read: TGTGCCAGCAGCTTAGCTGGGGGGAGCAACCAGCCC.

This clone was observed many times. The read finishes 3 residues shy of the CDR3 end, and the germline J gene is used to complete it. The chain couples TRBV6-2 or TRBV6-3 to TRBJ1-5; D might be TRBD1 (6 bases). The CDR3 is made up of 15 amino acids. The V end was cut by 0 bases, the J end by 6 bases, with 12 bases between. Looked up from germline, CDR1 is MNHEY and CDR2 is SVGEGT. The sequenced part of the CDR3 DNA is TGTGCCAGCAGTTACTCGGACAGTCCCGGTCAGCCC. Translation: CASSYSDSPGQP. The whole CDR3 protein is CASSYSDSPGQPQHF.

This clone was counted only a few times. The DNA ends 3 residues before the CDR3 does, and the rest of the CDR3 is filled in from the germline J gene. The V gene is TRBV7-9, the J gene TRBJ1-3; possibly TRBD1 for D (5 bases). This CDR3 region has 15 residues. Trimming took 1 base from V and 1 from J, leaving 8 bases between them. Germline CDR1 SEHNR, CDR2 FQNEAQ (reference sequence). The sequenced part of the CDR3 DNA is TGTGCCAGCAGCTTAGGTGCAGGGTCTGGAAACACC. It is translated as CASSLGAGSGNT. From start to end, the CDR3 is CASSLGAGSGNTIYF.

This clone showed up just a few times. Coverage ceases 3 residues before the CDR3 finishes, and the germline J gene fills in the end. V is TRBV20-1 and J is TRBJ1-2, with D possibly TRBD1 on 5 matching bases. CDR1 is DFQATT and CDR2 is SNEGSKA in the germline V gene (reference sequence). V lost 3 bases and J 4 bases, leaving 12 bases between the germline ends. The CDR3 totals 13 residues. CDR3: CSARGTQTYGYTF. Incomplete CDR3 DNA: TGCAGTGCTAGGGGGACTCAAACCTATGGC.

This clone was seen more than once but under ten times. The CDR3 DNA, read in part, is TGTGCCAGCTCACCGGACCTCGGGGGCGAG. As protein: CASSPDLGGE. The entire CDR3 is CASSPDLGGEQYF. The chain carries TRBV18 and TRBJ2-7, with D tentatively TRBD2 (6 bases). The CDR3 end is not reached by the read, which stops 3 residues before it; the germline J gene fills it in. The germline CDR1 and CDR2 sequences are KGHSH and LQKENI. Trimming left V 3 bases short and J 6 bases short, with 12 bases between. This CDR3 spans 13 amino acids.

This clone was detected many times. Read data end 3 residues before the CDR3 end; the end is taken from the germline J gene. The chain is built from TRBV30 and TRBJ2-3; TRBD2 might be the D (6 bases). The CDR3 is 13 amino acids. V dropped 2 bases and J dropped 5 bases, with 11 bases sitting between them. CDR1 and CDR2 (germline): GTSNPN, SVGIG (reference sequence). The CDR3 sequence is CAWSPTGGDTQYF. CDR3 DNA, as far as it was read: TGTGCCTGGAGTCCCACCGGGGGAGATACG. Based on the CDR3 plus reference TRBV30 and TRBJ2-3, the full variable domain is SQTIHQWPATLVQPVGSPLSLECTVEGTSNPNLYWYRQAAGRGLQLLFYSVGIGQISSEVPQNLSASRPQDRQFILSSKKLLLSDSGFYLCAWSPTGGDTQYFGPGTRLTVL.

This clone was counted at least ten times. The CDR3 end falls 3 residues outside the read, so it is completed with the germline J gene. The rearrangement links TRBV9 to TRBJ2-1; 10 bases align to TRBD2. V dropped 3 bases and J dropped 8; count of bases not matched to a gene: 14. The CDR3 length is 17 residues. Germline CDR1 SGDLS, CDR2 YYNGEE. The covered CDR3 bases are TGTGCCAGCAGCGGTCTCTCTAGCGGGAGTACAAGGGATGAG. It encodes CASSGLSSGSTRDE. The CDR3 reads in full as CASSGLSSGSTRDEQFF.